A few counts support the clone carrying this T cell receptor (beta chain). The data derive from a study of blood T cell repertoires in COVID-19. Per the authors' pipeline: The assay estimated nucleated cells by amplifying reference gene primers. The method was immunoSEQ multiplex PCR; TCRdb's version includes in-frame clones alone and lacks a portion of them. That table furnishes V, J and clone size, whereas the DNA furnished D and trimming. The sample lists hundreds of thousands of clones, 65% to 90% occurring once. Exposed enrollees encountered a COVID-19 case at some point within 2 weeks before study entry. Germline loops: CDR1 MNHEY, CDR2 SVGAGI. Trimming took 5 bases from V and 6 from J, leaving 19 bases between them. The CDR3 covers 15 residues.

This sequence joins TRBV6-5 and TRBJ1-2; D perhaps matches TRBD1 (5 bases). The receptor's source is a woman under 40 who had been exposed to COVID-19. Sequences were obtained from PBMCs or T cells enriched from blood (not recorded which). CDR3: CASSRTLGETDGYTF. The CDR3, as DNA: TGTGCCAGCAGTCGTACCTTAGGGGAAACTGATGGCTACACCTTC.